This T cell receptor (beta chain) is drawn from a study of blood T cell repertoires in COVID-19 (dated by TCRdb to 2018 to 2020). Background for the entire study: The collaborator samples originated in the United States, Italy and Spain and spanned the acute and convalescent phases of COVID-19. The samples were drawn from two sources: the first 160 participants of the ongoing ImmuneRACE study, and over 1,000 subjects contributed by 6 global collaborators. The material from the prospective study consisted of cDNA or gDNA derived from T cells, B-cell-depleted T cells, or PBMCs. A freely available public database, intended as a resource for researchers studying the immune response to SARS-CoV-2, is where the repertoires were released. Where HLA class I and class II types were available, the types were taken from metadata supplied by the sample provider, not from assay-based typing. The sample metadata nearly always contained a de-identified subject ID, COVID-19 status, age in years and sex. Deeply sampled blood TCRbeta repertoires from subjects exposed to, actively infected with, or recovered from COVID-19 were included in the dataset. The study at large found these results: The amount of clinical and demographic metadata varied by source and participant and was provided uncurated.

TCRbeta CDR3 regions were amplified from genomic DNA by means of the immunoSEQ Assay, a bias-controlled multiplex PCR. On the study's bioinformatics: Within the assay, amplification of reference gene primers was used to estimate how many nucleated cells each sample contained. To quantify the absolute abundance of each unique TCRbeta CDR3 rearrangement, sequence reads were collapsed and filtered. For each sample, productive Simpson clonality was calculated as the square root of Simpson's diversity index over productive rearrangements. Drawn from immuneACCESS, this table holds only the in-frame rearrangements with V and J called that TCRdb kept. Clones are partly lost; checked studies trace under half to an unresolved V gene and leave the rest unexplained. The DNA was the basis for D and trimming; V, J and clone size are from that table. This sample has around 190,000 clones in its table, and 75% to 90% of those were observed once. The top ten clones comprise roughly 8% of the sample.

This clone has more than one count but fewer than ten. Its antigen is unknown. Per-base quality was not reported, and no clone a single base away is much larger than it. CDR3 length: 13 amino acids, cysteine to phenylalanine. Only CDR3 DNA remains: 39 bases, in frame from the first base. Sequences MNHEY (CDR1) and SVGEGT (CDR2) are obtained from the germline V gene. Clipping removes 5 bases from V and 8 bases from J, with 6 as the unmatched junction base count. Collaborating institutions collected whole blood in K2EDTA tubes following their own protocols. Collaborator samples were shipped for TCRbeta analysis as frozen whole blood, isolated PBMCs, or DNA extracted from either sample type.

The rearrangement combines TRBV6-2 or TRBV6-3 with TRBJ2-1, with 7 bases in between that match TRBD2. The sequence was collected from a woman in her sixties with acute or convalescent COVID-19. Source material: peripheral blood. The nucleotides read TGTGCCAGCAGTCCCGGGGGACTATATGAGCAGTTCTTC. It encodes CASSPGGLYEQFF.